These 9 T cell receptor beta chains came from one sample sequenced in a study of T cells of healthy individuals. One entry per CDR3 protein, called by TCRdb with MiXCR from the 5' RACE reads. The table includes some 100,000 distinct CDR3 sequences, roughly 15% detected once. The receptors were gathered from a human donor in good health.

The table lists this clonotype with many counts. V usage is TRBV20-1 and J usage is TRBJ1-5; the D is unclear. CDR3 length: 13 amino acids. The V end was cut by 6 bases, the J end by 2 bases, with 11 bases between. Germline loops: CDR1 DFQATT, CDR2 SNEGSKA (reference sequence). The CDR3 spells CSAILDGNQPQHF. The CDR3 nucleotides are TGCAGTGCCATTTTGGACGGCAATCAGCCCCAGCATTTT.

This chain uses TRBV21-1 with TRBJ2-7; TRBD2 is the table's D call and was not checked against the DNA. TRBV21-1 is designated a pseudogene. The CDR3 consists of 16 residues. CDR3 sequence: CASSGATSGSLDEQYF. The CDR3 region has the DNA TGTGCCAGCAGCGGTGCGACTAGCGGGAGCCTGGACGAGCAGTACTTC.

This clonotype was counted at least ten times. This rearrangement joins TRBV15 to TRBJ1-4; 8 nucleotides line up with TRBD1. The CDR3 covers 14 residues. V lost 5 bases, J lost 3 bases, and 2 bases stayed unmatched. Per germline, CDR1 LNHNV and CDR2 YYDKDF (reference sequence). The CDR3 here is CATSRQGSNEKLFF. The DNA of the CDR3 is TGTGCCACCAGCCGACAGGGGTCTAATGAAAAACTGTTTTTT.

In this sample, this clonotype turned up many times. The V and J genes are TRBV6-6 and TRBJ1-5; D not certain. V lost 0 bases to trimming and J lost 1 base, with 4 bases between them. Germline lookup yields CDR1 MNHNY and CDR2 SVGAGI (reference sequence). The CDR3 is 14 residues long. DNA for the CDR3: TGTGCCAGCAGTTACTCGAAAAGCAATCAGCCCCAGCATTTT. The encoded protein is CASSYSKSNQPQHF.

The chain combines TRBV6-4 with TRBJ2-3; 8 bases fit TRBD1. The J segment lost 1 base and the V segment lost 3 bases, leaving 6 bases of the junction unmatched. Germline V gene data show CDR1 as MRHNA and CDR2 as SNTAGT. CDR3 length: 16 amino acids. In DNA, the CDR3 is TGTGCCAGCAGTGAAGAGGTGACAGGGGGCACAGATACGCAGTATTTT. It is translated as CASSEEVTGGTDTQYF.

This CDR3 reads CASSPLGALMNTEAFF. CDR3 coding DNA: TGTGCCAGCTCACCACTCGGGGCGCTCATGAACACTGAAGCTTTCTTT. The chain uses TRBV18 and TRBJ1-1; D is perhaps TRBD1 (5 bases). The V end lost 1 base, the J end lost 0 bases, and 12 bases lay between the germline ends. The CDR3 spans 16 residues. Germline-derived CDR1 and CDR2 are KGHSH and LQKENI.

The CDR3 sequence: CASSSLGQAPYYGYTF. In DNA form, the CDR3 reads TGTGCCAGCAGCTCGTTGGGACAGGCTCCTTACTATGGCTACACCTTC. The gene calls are TRBV7-2 and TRBJ1-2; 8 bases map to TRBD1. The CDR3 covers 16 residues. CDR1 and CDR2 (germline): SGHTA, FQGNSA. J gave up 3 bases and V 4 bases, and 10 bases lay outside the gene matches.

This clonotype has more than one count but fewer than ten. This chain links TRBV28 with TRBJ1-1; possibly TRBD1 for D (5 bases). CDR1 is MDHEN, CDR2 SYDVKM, per germline. V was clipped by 11 bases and J by 3 bases, with 16 bases between them. This CDR3 comprises 13 residues. The CDR3 nucleotides are TGTGCCTCTACAGTGGGGGTCGACACTGAAGCTTTCTTT. Translated: CASTVGVDTEAFF.

This clonotype has a count of ten or more. The gene calls are TRBV7-9 and TRBJ1-4; tentatively, D is TRBD1 (5 bases). This CDR3 is 15 amino acids long. Trimming stripped 3 bases from V and 2 bases from J, with 10 bases between. CDR1 and CDR2 (germline): SEHNR, FQNEAQ (reference sequence). The CDR3 reads CASSFPGTTNEKLFF. For the CDR3, the DNA is TGTGCCAGCAGCTTTCCCGGGACCACTAATGAAAAACTGTTTTTT.